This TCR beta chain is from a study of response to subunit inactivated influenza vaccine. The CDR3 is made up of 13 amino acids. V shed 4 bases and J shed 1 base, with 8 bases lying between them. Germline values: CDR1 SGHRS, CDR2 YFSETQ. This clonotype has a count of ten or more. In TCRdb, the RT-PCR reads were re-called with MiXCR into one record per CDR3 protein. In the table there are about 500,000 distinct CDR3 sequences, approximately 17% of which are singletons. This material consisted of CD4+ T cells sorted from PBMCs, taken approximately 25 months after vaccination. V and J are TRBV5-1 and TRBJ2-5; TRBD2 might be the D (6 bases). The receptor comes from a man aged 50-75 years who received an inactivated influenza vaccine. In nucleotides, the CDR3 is TGCGCCAGCAGCGGGACTCCCCAAGAGACCCAGTACTTC. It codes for CASSGTPQETQYF.